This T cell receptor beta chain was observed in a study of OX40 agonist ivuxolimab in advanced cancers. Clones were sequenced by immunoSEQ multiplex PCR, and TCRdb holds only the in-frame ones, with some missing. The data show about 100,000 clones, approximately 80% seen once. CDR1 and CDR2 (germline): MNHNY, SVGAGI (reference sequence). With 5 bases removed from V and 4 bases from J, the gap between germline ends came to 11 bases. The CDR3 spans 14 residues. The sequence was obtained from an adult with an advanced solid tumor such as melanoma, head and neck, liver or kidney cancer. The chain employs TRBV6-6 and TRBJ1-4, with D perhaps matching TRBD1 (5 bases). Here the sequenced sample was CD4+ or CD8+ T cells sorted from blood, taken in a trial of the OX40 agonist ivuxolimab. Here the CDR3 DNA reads TGTGCCAGCAGTGGGGCAGCTCTTAATGAAAAACTGTTTTTT. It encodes CASSGAALNEKLFF.